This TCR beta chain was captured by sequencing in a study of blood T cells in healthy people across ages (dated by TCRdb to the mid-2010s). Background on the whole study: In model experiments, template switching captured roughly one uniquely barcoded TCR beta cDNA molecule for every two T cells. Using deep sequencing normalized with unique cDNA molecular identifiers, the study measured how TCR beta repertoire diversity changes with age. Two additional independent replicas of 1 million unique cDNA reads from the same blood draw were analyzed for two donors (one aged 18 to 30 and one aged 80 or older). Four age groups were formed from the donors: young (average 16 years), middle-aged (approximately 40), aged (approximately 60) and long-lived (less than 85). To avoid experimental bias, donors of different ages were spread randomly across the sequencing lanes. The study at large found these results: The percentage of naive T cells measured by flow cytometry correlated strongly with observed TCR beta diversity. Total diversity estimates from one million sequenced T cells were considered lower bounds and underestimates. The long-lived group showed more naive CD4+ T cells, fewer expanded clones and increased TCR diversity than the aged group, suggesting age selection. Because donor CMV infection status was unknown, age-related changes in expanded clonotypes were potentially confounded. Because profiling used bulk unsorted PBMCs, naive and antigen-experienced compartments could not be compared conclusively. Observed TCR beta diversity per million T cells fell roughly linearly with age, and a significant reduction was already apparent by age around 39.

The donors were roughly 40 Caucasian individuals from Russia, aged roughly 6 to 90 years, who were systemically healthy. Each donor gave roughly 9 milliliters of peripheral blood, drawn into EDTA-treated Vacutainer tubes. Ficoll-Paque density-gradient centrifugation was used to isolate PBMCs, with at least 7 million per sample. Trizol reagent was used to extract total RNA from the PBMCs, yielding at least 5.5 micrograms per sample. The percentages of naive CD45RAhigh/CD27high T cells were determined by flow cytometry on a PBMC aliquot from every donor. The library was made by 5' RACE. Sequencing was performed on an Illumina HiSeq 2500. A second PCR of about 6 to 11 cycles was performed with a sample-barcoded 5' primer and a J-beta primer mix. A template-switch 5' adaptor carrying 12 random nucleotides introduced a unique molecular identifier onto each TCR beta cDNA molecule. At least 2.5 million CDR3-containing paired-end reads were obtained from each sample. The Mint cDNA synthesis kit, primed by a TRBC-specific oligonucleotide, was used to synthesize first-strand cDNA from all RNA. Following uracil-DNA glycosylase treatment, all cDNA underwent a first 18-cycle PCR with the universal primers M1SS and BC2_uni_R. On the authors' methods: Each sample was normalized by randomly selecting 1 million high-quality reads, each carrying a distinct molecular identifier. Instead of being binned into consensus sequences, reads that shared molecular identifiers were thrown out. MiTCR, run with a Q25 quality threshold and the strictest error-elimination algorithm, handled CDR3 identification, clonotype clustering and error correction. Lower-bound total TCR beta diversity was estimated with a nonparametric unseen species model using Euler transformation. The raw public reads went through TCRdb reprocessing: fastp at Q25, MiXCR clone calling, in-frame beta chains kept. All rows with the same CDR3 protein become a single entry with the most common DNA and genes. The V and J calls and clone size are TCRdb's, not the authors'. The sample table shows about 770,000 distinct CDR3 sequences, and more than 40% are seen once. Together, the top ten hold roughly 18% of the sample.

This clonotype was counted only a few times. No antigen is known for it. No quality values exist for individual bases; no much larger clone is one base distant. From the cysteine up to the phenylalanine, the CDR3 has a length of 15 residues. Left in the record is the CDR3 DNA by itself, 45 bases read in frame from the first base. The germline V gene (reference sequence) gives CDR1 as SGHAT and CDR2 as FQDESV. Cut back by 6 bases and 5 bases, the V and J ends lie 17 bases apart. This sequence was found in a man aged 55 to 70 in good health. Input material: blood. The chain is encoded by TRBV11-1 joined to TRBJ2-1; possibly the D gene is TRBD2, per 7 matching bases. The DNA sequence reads TGTGCCAGCAGACACGAGTCGGGGGGCGACAATGAGCAGTTCTTC. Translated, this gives CASRHESGGDNEQFF.